This T cell receptor (beta chain) was captured by sequencing in a study of identifying expanded T cells in peripheral blood. Study results and caveats: Approximately two-week clone count variance significantly increased as total template count grew.

This table comes from immunoSEQ multiplex PCR, and its TCRdb copy is limited to in-frame clones, with some not included. The table has tens of thousands of clones, roughly 86% seen once; the top ten hold approximately 5%. Turning to this clone: What it recognizes is unknown.

During the collection period, no donor immune events like infections were recorded. Trimming left V 7 bases short and J 8 bases short, with 18 bases between. The CDR3 totals 14 residues. Germline V gene sequence: CDR1 SNHLY, CDR2 FYNNEI. The sequenced sample was blood. V gene TRBV2 combines with J gene TRBJ2-1, with D perhaps TRBD1 or TRBD2 (5 bases each). This receptor was taken from a person aged 18 to 69 in good health. The CDR3 sequence is CASIGRDLAYEQFF. The CDR3 DNA is TGTGCCAGCATCGGACGGGACCTGGCCTATGAGCAGTTCTTC.